This T cell receptor (beta chain) was observed in a study of T cell responses to AZD1222 COVID-19 vaccine. Whole-study findings and limits: Reportedly, nearly half the spike-specific TCRs target unmutated variant regions. When two AZD1222 doses had been given, Spike-specific TCR breadth and depth rose.

Concerning this clone itself: Its antigen is unidentified.

TCRdb's copy holds only in-frame clones and misses some; the assay was immunoSEQ multiplex PCR. The data hold fewer than 100,000 clones, with 75% to 90% observed a single time. It was second doses at about 4 or about 12 weeks that were pooled. V was clipped by 5 bases and J by 5 bases, with 9 bases between them. The germline CDR1 and CDR2 sequences are SGHTA and FQGNSA. The CDR3 sequence is 12 residues long. The starting material was peripheral blood, obtained 28 days after the second AZD1222 dose. The TCR comes from an adult who received the AZD1222 COVID-19 vaccine. The chain employs TRBV7-2 and TRBJ2-5; the D is unclear. The CDR3 bases are TGTGCCAGCAGCCCACCCAGCGAGACCCAGTACTTC. Amino acid sequence: CASSPPSETQYF.